A selection of T cell receptor beta chains follows, all from one sample in a study of cytomegalovirus exposure and HLA in healthy donors. TCRdb keeps only in-frame clones here, not all; method: immunoSEQ multiplex PCR. Altogether roughly 99,000 clones are present, 79% being singletons, with the ten largest covering about 3.6%. Sequenced: PBMCs. The receptors originated from a male donor in good health and CMV-seropositive. The CDR3 runs from the conserved cysteine through the conserved F or W. A D gene is named only where the DNA matches it firmly. Only some rows state a clone size, as once, few, many or a class for expanded clones.

v_gene,j_gene,abundance,d_gene,CDR3nt,CDR3aa
TRBV7-6,TRBJ2-1,-,TRBD2,TGTGCCAGCAGCTCGAGGGCGGGGGGCCCAAGCTCCTACAATGAGCAGTTCTTC,CASSSRAGGPSSYNEQFF
TRBV2,TRBJ1-5,once,TRBD1,TGTGCCAGCAGTGGACAGGGGTTGGGCAATCAGCCCCAGCATTTT,CASSGQGLGNQPQHF
TRBV18,TRBJ2-5,-,-,TGTGCCAGCTCACGACGTGACTTAAGGGAGACCCAGTACTTC,CASSRRDLRETQYF
TRBV25-1,TRBJ2-1,-,-,TGTGCCAGCAGTGACCAAGGGGCAGGCAATGAGCAGTTCTTC,CASSDQGAGNEQFF
TRBV5-6,TRBJ2-1,-,TRBD1,TGTGCCAGCAGCTTTTCCGGACAGGGCTACAATGAGCAGTTCTTC,CASSFSGQGYNEQFF
TRBV7-2,TRBJ2-2,-,-,TGTGCCAGCAGCCTACTAGCTACGAACACCGGGGAGCTGTTTTTT,CASSLLATNTGELFF
TRBV27,TRBJ1-6,-,-,TGTGCCAGCAGGGTGGCGCAGACTCCTAATTCACCCCTCCACTTT,CASRVAQTPNSPLHF
TRBV13,TRBJ2-2,-,TRBD2,TGTGCCAGCAGCTCTTGGACTAGCGGGACCACCGGGGAGCTGTTTTTT,CASSSWTSGTTGELFF
TRBV4-1,TRBJ2-3,-,-,TGCGCCAGCAGCCAAGCGGGGTGGGGCACAGATACGCAGTATTTT,CASSQAGWGTDTQYF
TRBV18,TRBJ1-5,few,TRBD1,TGTGCCAGCTCGTTACAGGGGGCGGTTCAGCCCCAGCATTTT,CASSLQGAVQPQHF
TRBV11-3,TRBJ2-1,-,-,TGTGCCAGCAGCTTAGATAGCCTCCGTGAGCAGTTCTTC,CASSLDSLREQFF
TRBV29-1,TRBJ1-2,-,TRBD1,TGCAGCGTTGGGACAGGGTTGGAGGGCTACACCTTC,CSVGTGLEGYTF
TRBV2,TRBJ1-3,-,-,TGTGCCACCGATCCCCAAGGAGGGGAGGGGAACACCATATATTTT,CATDPQGGEGNTIYF
TRBV6-5,TRBJ1-1,-,-,TGTGCCAGCAGTTACCGGGGAGACACTGAAGCTTTCTTT,CASSYRGDTEAFF
TRBV5-1,TRBJ2-7,-,TRBD2,TGCGCCAGCAGCCCCAGTACCGGGGGGGAGCAGTACTTC,CASSPSTGGEQYF
TRBV30,TRBJ2-1,-,TRBD1,TGTGCCTGGAGTGTGGGACAGGGGAGACTTCATGAGCAGTTCTTC,CAWSVGQGRLHEQFF
TRBV6-6,TRBJ2-3,-,TRBD2,TGTGCCAGCACCCAGACTAGCGGGGGGGCAACAGATACGCAGTATTTT,CASTQTSGGATDTQYF
TRBV2,TRBJ1-5,-,-,TGTGCCAGCACCCGACAGGGCAATCAGCCCCAGCATTTT,CASTRQGNQPQHF
TRBV6-5,TRBJ2-7,-,-,TGTGCCAGCAGCAGAGCACAGGGTCGAGCCTACGAGCAGTACTTC,CASSRAQGRAYEQYF
TRBV5-6,TRBJ1-2,-,-,TGTGCCAGCAGCTCCGGGACTTCTAACTATGGCTACACCTTC,CASSSGTSNYGYTF
TRBV21-1,TRBJ2-6,few,-,TGTGCCAGCAGCAAATTAGCCACGGTCTCTGGGGCCAACGTCCTGACTTTC,CASSKLATVSGANVLTF
TRBV4-1,TRBJ1-5,-,-,TGCGCCAGCAGCTACAAGGCAGGGGAACAGCCCCAGCATTTT,CASSYKAGEQPQHF